Listed below are T cell receptor beta chains from one sample, sequenced in a study of PD-1 blockade in classical Hodgkin lymphoma. The assay was immunoSEQ multiplex PCR, and TCRdb's table has in-frame clones only and misses some. Of 20,000 to 30,000 clones in the sample, 88% were seen once. The input for sequencing was peripheral blood mononuclear cells (PBMCs), taken before the fourth cycle of nivolumab. These receptors were obtained from a human donor with classical Hodgkin lymphoma. Each CDR3 is given with its conserved first and last residue. The D gene is left open where the match is weak. Expanded clones are given a class, and other clones once, few, many or no size at all.

>TRBD1|TRBJ1-2|NA|TRBV19
TGTGCCAGTACCCCCCGGGACAGGGGATCCTCTAACTATGGCTACACCTTC
CASTPRDRGSSNYGYTF
>TRBD1|TRBJ2-1|few|TRBV27
TGTGCCAGCAGGGAACAGGGGGCTGGGAATGAGCAGTTCTTC
CASREQGAGNEQFF
>TRBD2|TRBJ2-1|NA|TRBV5-4
TGTGCCAGCAGCCCCAGCGGGGGGCCTACCTCCTACAATGAGCAGTTCTTC
CASSPSGGPTSYNEQFF
>NA|TRBJ1-2|NA|TRBV2
TGTGCCAGCCAGGGGCAGGGACATGGCTACACCTTC
CASQGQGHGYTF
>TRBD1|TRBJ1-4|NA|TRBV9
TGTGCCAGCAGCCGAACAACCGGGACAGGGGTTGAAAAACTGTTTTTT
CASSRTTGTGVEKLFF
>TRBD1|TRBJ2-2|NA|TRBV6-1
TGTGCCAGCTCTCTAGGGACAGGGGGGGCCGGGGAGCTGTTTTTT
CASSLGTGGAGELFF
>TRBD1|TRBJ1-4|NA|TRBV5-1
TGCGCCAGCAACACCGATCCGGGACAGAATGAAAAACTGTTTTTT
CASNTDPGQNEKLFF
>NA|TRBJ2-2|NA|TRBV5-1
TGCGCCAGCAGCCCCGCTACGATGGGATCGGCCGGGGAGCTGTTTTTT
CASSPATMGSAGELFF
>NA|TRBJ1-3|NA|TRBV9
TGTGCCAGCAGCGTAGAGGAAACGGGAAACACCATATATTTT
CASSVEETGNTIYF
>NA|TRBJ1-3|NA|TRBV5-8
TGTGCCAGCAGCTGGGGGAGTTCTGGAAACACCATATATTTT
CASSWGSSGNTIYF
>NA|TRBJ2-5|NA|TRBV7-7
TGTGCCAGCAGCTCGCGGGATCTCCAAGAGACCCAGTACTTC
CASSSRDLQETQYF
>NA|TRBJ1-2|NA|TRBV5-1
TGCGCCAGCAGCGAAGGGACCCATGGCTACACCTTC
CASSEGTHGYTF
>NA|TRBJ2-2|NA|TRBV10-3
TGTGCCATCAGTGACGGGACATTGGCCGGGGAGCTGTTTTTT
CAISDGTLAGELFF
>NA|TRBJ2-7|NA|TRBV7-2
TGTGCCAGCGGTAATAGCTTTACCTACGAGCAGTACTTC
CASGNSFTYEQYF
>TRBD2|TRBJ2-3|NA|TRBV6-5
TGTGCCAGCAGTCTAGCGGGGCTAACCACAGATACGCAGTATTTT
CASSLAGLTTDTQYF
>NA|TRBJ2-1|NA|TRBV10-3
TGTGCCATCAGTGACATAGCGAACAATGAGCAGTTCTTC
CAISDIANNEQFF
>NA|TRBJ1-5|NA|TRBV4-1
TGCGCCAGCAGCCCTCTTCCCCCACCCTTTAGCAATCAGCCCCAGCATTTT
CASSPLPPPFSNQPQHF
>NA|TRBJ1-6|NA|TRBV29-1
TGCAGCGTTGGTTCCGGGGGGCTTAATTCACCCCTCCACTTT
CSVGSGGLNSPLHF
>NA|TRBJ1-3|NA|TRBV11-2
TGTGCCACCGGGAGGTTCTCTGGAAACACCATATATTTT
CATGRFSGNTIYF
>TRBD1|TRBJ2-6|NA|TRBV9
TGTGCCAGCAGCGTAGCTCGAGTTTTGACAGGGCCTAGCTCTGGGGCCAACGTCCTGACTTTC
CASSVARVLTGPSSGANVLTF
>TRBD1|TRBJ2-1|NA|TRBV29-1
TGCAGCGTTGATATAACAGGGGGCAATGAGCAGTTCTTC
CSVDITGGNEQFF
>NA|TRBJ2-7|NA|TRBV13
TGTGCCAGCAGCTTAATGGGACCCTACGAGCAGTACTTC
CASSLMGPYEQYF
>TRBD1|TRBJ1-2|NA|TRBV5-4
TGTGCCAGCAGCCAACCGGGACAGGGGCCGGTTGGCTACACCTTC
CASSQPGQGPVGYTF
>NA|TRBJ2-1|NA|TRBV7-6
TGTGCCAGCAGCTTAACAACAGGGAGAGGAAATGAGCAGTTCTTC
CASSLTTGRGNEQFF
>TRBD2|TRBJ2-1|NA|TRBV2
TGTGCCAGCAGTTCGACTAGCGGGACATGGGGTGAGCAGTTCTTC
CASSSTSGTWGEQFF
>TRBD2|TRBJ2-7|NA|TRBV5-1
TGCGCCAGCAGCGATGGGACTAGCGGCTACGAGCAGTACTTC
CASSDGTSGYEQYF
>TRBD2|TRBJ2-7|NA|TRBV11-3
TGTGCCAGCAGCTTAGGAGCGGGAGGGCCCTACGAGCAGTACTTC
CASSLGAGGPYEQYF
>TRBD1|TRBJ2-5|NA|TRBV5-5
TGTGCCAGCAGCAGAAGACAGGGCTTAGGGGAGACCCAGTACTTC
CASSRRQGLGETQYF
>NA|TRBJ2-5|NA|TRBV5-4
TGTGCCAGCAGCTTGGGTCGGACAGAGCAGTACCAAGAGACCCAGTACTTC
CASSLGRTEQYQETQYF
>NA|TRBJ2-5|NA|TRBV11-2
TGTGCCAGCAGCCCTCAGACGGAAGAGACCCAGTACTTC
CASSPQTEETQYF
>TRBD1|TRBJ2-2|NA|TRBV9
TGTGCCAGCAGCCCTCGGGACAGGGGGAACACCGGGGAGCTGTTTTTT
CASSPRDRGNTGELFF
>NA|TRBJ2-2|NA|TRBV11-2
TGTGCCAGCAGCTTATGGGACGGGAACACCGGGGAGCTGTTTTTT
CASSLWDGNTGELFF
>TRBD2|TRBJ2-1|NA|TRBV9
TGTGCCAGCAGCTCGGGGGGTGAGCAGTTCTTC
CASSSGGEQFF
>NA|TRBJ2-1|NA|TRBV7-9
TGTGCCAGCAGCTCACCAAACTTCTATGGGGAGCAGTTCTTC
CASSSPNFYGEQFF
>NA|TRBJ2-1|NA|TRBV6-5
TGTGCCAGCAGTTACGCCCCTTTGTCCTACAATGAGCAGTTCTTC
CASSYAPLSYNEQFF
>TRBD2|TRBJ2-1|NA|TRBV4-1
TGCGCCAGCAGCCAACCGGGACTAGCGGGAAATGAGCAGTTCTTC
CASSQPGLAGNEQFF
>TRBD2|TRBJ2-7|NA|TRBV10-3
TGTGCCATCGGCGGGACTAGCGGCTCCTACGAGCAGTACTTC
CAIGGTSGSYEQYF
>NA|TRBJ1-1|NA|TRBV11-2
TGTGCCAGCAGAGAGCCAGGGGCTAACAGGTACACTGAAGCTTTCTTT
CASREPGANRYTEAFF
>NA|TRBJ1-2|NA|TRBV27
TGTGCCAGCAGGGAGCCGACCCCGGGATCATCCTATGGCTACACCTTC
CASREPTPGSSYGYTF
>NA|TRBJ2-7|NA|TRBV27
TGTGCCAGCAGTTCCGTCGGAGACCCCTACGAGCAGTACTTC
CASSSVGDPYEQYF
>NA|TRBJ2-5|NA|TRBV5-6
TGTGCCAGCAGCTCCTCTAGCGCTCAAGAGACCCAGTACTTC
CASSSSSAQETQYF